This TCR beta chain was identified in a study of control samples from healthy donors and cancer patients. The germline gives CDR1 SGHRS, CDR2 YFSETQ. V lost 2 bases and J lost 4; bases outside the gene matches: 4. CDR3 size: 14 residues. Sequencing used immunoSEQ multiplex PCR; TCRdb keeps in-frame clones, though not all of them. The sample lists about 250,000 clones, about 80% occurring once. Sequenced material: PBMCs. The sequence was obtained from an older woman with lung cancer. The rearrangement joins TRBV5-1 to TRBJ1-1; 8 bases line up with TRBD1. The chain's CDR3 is CASSLQGVPTEAFF. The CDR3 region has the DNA TGCGCCAGCAGCTTACAGGGGGTGCCCACTGAAGCTTTCTTT. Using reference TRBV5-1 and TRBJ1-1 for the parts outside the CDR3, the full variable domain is KAGVTQTPRYLIKTRGQQVTLSCSPISGHRSVSWYQQTPGQGLQFLFEYFSETQRNKGNFPGRFSGRQFSNSRSEMNVSTLELGDSALYLCASSLQGVPTEAFFGQGTRLTVV.